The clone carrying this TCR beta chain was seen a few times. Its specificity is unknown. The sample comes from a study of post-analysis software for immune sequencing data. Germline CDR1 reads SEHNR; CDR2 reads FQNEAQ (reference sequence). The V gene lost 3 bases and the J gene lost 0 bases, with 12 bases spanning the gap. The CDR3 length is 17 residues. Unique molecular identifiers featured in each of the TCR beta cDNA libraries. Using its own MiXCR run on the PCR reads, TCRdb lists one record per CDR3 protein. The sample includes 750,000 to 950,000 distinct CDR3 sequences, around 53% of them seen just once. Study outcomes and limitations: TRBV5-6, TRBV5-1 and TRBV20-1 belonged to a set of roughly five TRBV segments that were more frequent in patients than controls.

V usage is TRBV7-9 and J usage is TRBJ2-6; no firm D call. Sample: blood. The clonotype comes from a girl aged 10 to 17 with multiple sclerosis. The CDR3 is CASSFLVVFSGANVLTF. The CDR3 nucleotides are TGTGCCAGCAGCTTTTTGGTGGTCTTCTCTGGGGCCAACGTCCTGACTTTC.